These 31 T cell receptor beta chains share one sample of origin, sequenced in a study of spatial heterogeneity in lung cancer. TCRdb itself ran the 5' RACE reads through MiXCR, one entry per CDR3 protein. The repertoire consists of around 41,000 distinct CDR3 sequences, with under 7.5% occurring once and the leading ten covering around 45%. As for time point: sample taken at primary tumor resection. The sequencing here drew on PBMCs, taken at surgery. The receptors derive from a female donor with early-stage non-small cell lung cancer.

The table lists this clonotype with a few counts. This sequence joins TRBV3-1 and TRBJ2-5; TRBD2 agrees at 7 bases. This CDR3 spans 12 amino acids. Trimming at V came to 2 bases and at J to 10 bases, leaving 4 bases not matched to a gene. The germline V gene encodes CDR1 LGHDT and CDR2 YNNKEL (reference sequence). The CDR3, as DNA: TGTGCCAGCAGCCAATTTCGCGGGGGCCAGTACTTC. Amino acid sequence: CASSQFRGGQYF.

This clonotype has more than one count but fewer than ten. The chain is built from TRBV7-9 and TRBJ2-5; D might be TRBD2 (6 bases). Germline V CDR1 and CDR2: SEHNR, FQNEAQ (reference sequence). V was pared by 5 bases and J by 7 bases, with 17 bases between. The CDR3 spans 14 residues. The CDR3 spells CASSRNTGGVTQYF. In DNA, the CDR3 is TGTGCCAGCAGCCGCAACACAGGAGGGGTGACCCAGTACTTC.

The chain links TRBV19 to TRBJ1-5, with TRBD1 as a possible D gene (6 bases). The CDR3 totals 13 residues. The germline V gene encodes CDR1 LNHDA and CDR2 SQIVND (reference sequence). V dropped 9 bases and J dropped 5 bases, with 14 bases sitting between them. CDR3 bases: TGTGCCAGCGATAACAGGGAATATCAGCCCCAGCATTTT. This sequence encodes CASDNREYQPQHF.

The CDR3 region has the DNA TGCGCCAGCAGCTTGGTCCCAGGGCCGAAAACAGCCCAGCATTTT. This sequence encodes CASSLVPGPKTAQHF. This rearrangement joins TRBV5-1 to TRBJ1-5; TRBD1 is a possible D gene (5 bases). Germline V lookup: CDR1 SGHRS, CDR2 YFSETQ. With 0 bases removed from V and 11 bases from J, the gap between germline ends came to 18 bases. The CDR3 length is 15 residues.

This clonotype was seen only a few times. The CDR3 is CASRDYSDTQYF. In DNA, the CDR3 is TGTGCCAGCAGGGACTATTCAGATACGCAGTATTTT. The chain carries TRBV12-3 or TRBV12-4 and TRBJ2-3; tentatively, D is TRBD2 (6 bases). The CDR3 runs to 12 residues. Deletions cut 6 bases from V and 4 bases from J, with 8 bases between.

The V gene is TRBV5-5, the J gene TRBJ2-3; no firm D call. This CDR3 spans 14 amino acids. From germline, CDR1 is SGHKS and CDR2 YYEKEE (reference sequence). Trimming took off 0 bases at V and 10 bases at J, with 15 bases between the two ends. The CDR3, as DNA: TGTGCCAGCAGCTTGGCAATAACAGATATAGCGCAGTATTTT. It is translated as CASSLAITDIAQYF.

This clonotype was recorded many times. This chain links TRBV29-1 with TRBJ2-7, with TRBD2 as a possible D gene (5 bases). Trimming took off 2 bases at V and 2 bases at J, with 13 bases between the two ends. The germline V gene encodes CDR1 SQVTM and CDR2 ANQGSEA. This CDR3 comprises 14 residues. The CDR3 reads CSVETRGQAYEQYF. For the CDR3, the DNA is TGCAGCGTTGAAACGAGAGGGCAGGCCTACGAGCAGTACTTC.

This clonotype appeared many times. The rearrangement joins TRBV7-2 to TRBJ1-1; D unclear. CDR1 is SGHTA and CDR2 is FQGNSA in the germline V gene. The CDR3 is 12 amino acids. Deletions cut 5 bases from V and 8 bases from J, with 12 bases between. Here the CDR3 DNA reads TGTGCCAGCAGCCCGTTATATTTGGAAGCTTTCTTT. It translates to CASSPLYLEAFF.

In this sample, this clonotype turned up many times. The chain recombines TRBV15 with TRBJ2-3; no reliable D call. In germline, CDR1 is LNHNV, CDR2 YYDKDF (reference sequence). The germline V and J ends were trimmed by 4 bases and 2 bases, with 4 bases remaining between them. CDR3 length: 12 amino acids. The CDR3 protein is CATSTDTDTQYF. The CDR3 nucleotides read TGTGCCACCAGCACCGACACAGATACGCAGTATTTT.

This clonotype was observed at least ten times. The chain recombines TRBV28 with TRBJ1-2, with D uncertain. Deletions cut 4 bases from V and 8 bases from J, with 17 bases between. Per germline, CDR1 MDHEN and CDR2 SYDVKM. This CDR3 comprises 14 residues. The CDR3 DNA is TGTGCCAGCAGTTCCCCGACGGCCTCGGGAGGCTACACCTTC. It codes for CASSSPTASGGYTF.

This clonotype was detected only a few times. CDR3 DNA sequence: TGTGCCAGCAGTTACTCATCCCTAGCGTTTGGTGAGCAGTTCTTC. The encoded protein is CASSYSSLAFGEQFF. V is TRBV6-5 and J is TRBJ2-1, with D tentatively TRBD2 (6 bases). The CDR3 sequence is 15 residues long. Trimming stripped 0 bases from V and 9 bases from J, with 15 bases between. Germline-derived CDR1 and CDR2 are MNHEY and SVGAGI.

The table lists this clonotype with a few counts. The V gene is TRBV5-1, the J gene TRBJ2-3, with a tentative D call TRBD1 (6 bases). The CDR3 extends over 15 amino acids. Germline V gene lookup returns CDR1 SGHRS and CDR2 YFSETQ. V lost 4 bases to trimming and J lost 0 bases, with 12 bases between them. CDR3: CASSPRTESTDTQYF. CDR3 nucleotides: TGCGCCAGCAGCCCAAGGACAGAGAGCACAGATACGCAGTATTTT. Full variable domain (remainder filled in from reference TRBV5-1 and TRBJ2-3): KAGVTQTPRYLIKTRGQQVTLSCSPISGHRSVSWYQQTPGQGLQFLFEYFSETQRNKGNFPGRFSGRQFSNSRSEMNVSTLELGDSALYLCASSPRTESTDTQYFGPGTRLTVL.

The genes are TRBV25-1 and TRBJ2-5, with 7 bases fitting TRBD2. CDR1 MGHDK and CDR2 SYGVNS come from the germline V gene. V lost 1 base and J lost 9; bases outside the gene matches: 5. The CDR3 length is 13 residues. The CDR3, as DNA: TGTGCCAGCAGTGAATCCCGGGGGGAGGCCCAGTACTTC. Residues: CASSESRGEAQYF.

This clonotype has ten or more counts. V usage is TRBV5-6 and J usage is TRBJ1-2; 8 bases line up with TRBD1. The trim removed 4 bases at V and 1 base at J, leaving 15 bases unmatched. Germline V gene lookup returns CDR1 SGHDT and CDR2 YYEEEE. There are 18 residues in the CDR3. DNA of the CDR3: TGTGCCAGCAGCACCGCCGCCCGGGACAGGCGCGTTAACTATGGCTACACCTTC. It translates to CASSTAARDRRVNYGYTF. The whole variable domain, remainder taken from reference TRBV5-6 and TRBJ1-2, is DAGVTQSPTHLIKTRGQQVTLRCSPKSGHDTVSWYQQALGQGPQFIFQYYEEEERQRGNFPDRFSGHQFPNYSSELNVNALLLGDSALYLCASSTAARDRRVNYGYTFGSGTRLTVV.

This clonotype was detected ten times or more. The rearrangement links TRBV29-1 to TRBJ1-2; D not certain. CDR1 and CDR2 from the germline V gene are SQVTM and ANQGSEA. V was cut by 2 bases and J by 2 bases, with 3 bases left in between. The CDR3 spans 11 residues. The CDR3 nucleotides read TGCAGCGTTGAATGGAACTATGGCTACACCTTC. Amino acids: CSVEWNYGYTF.

This clonotype appeared many times. V and J are TRBV6-2 or TRBV6-3 and TRBJ2-3, with 10 bases identical to TRBD2. The CDR3 length is 14 residues. With 5 bases clipped from V and 4 bases from J, the junction kept 3 bases outside the gene matches. Germline CDR1 reads MNHEY; CDR2 reads SVGEGT. The CDR3, as DNA: TGTGCCAGCAGTCTAGCGGGGGTGCCAGATACGCAGTATTTT. Its protein product is CASSLAGVPDTQYF.

The table lists this clonotype with many counts. The chain uses TRBV27 and TRBJ2-1, with 9 bases lining up with TRBD1. The germline V gene encodes CDR1 MNHEY and CDR2 SMNVEV (reference sequence). After removal of 0 bases from V and 8 bases from J, the junction contained 2 bases not matched to a gene. This CDR3 is built from 14 residues. The CDR3 coding sequence is TGTGCCAGCAGTTTATCCCGGGACAGGGATGAGCAGTTCTTC. Translating gives CASSLSRDRDEQFF.

Written as DNA, the CDR3 is TGTGCCAGCAGCCACCGTGGACTAGCGAACCCCTACGAGCAGTACTTC. Protein product: CASSHRGLANPYEQYF. This sequence joins TRBV3-1 and TRBJ2-7; 9 nucleotides match TRBD2. V was clipped by 3 bases and J by 2 bases; unmatched bases: 8. This CDR3 spans 16 amino acids. Germline V gives CDR1 LGHDT, CDR2 YNNKEL (reference sequence).

This clonotype was counted at least ten times. V is TRBV27 and J is TRBJ1-2; no clear D. The CDR3 has 13 amino acids. The germline V gene has CDR1 MNHEY and CDR2 SMNVEV (reference sequence). With 5 bases removed from V and 3 bases from J, the gap between germline ends came to 10 bases. The CDR3 protein is CASSRGFDYGYTF. DNA for the CDR3: TGTGCCAGCAGTCGGGGTTTTGACTATGGCTACACCTTC.

This clonotype has ten or more counts. This chain uses TRBV3-1 with TRBJ1-2; D call uncertain. The CDR3 runs to 16 residues. Germline lookup yields CDR1 LGHDT and CDR2 YNNKEL (reference sequence). Trimming stripped 4 bases from V and 5 bases from J, with 20 bases between. CDR3 DNA sequence: TGTGCCAGCAGCCCCGGGATCTCGGATATGGGGTATGGCTACACCTTC. Its translation: CASSPGISDMGYGYTF. The whole variable domain, filled in from reference TRBV3-1 and TRBJ1-2, reads DTAVSQTPKYLVTQMGNDKSIKCEQNLGHDTMYWYKQDSKKFLKIMFSYNNKELIINETVPNRFSPKSPDKAHLNLHINSLELGDSAVYFCASSPGISDMGYGYTFGSGTRLTVV.

This clonotype was seen many times. The V and J genes are TRBV29-1 and TRBJ2-5, with D possibly being TRBD2 (7 bases). Trimming took 6 bases from V and 2 from J, leaving 16 bases between them. CDR1 is SQVTM, CDR2 ANQGSEA, per germline. This CDR3 contains 14 residues. CDR3 DNA sequence: TGCAGCGTACGGGGGGCAACGGATCAAGAGACCCAGTACTTC. This encodes CSVRGATDQETQYF.

J is TRBJ2-5 and V is TRBV20-1; 7 bases fit TRBD2. The V segment lost 6 bases and the J segment 5 bases; nucleotides outside the gene matches: 12. Germline CDR1 DFQATT, CDR2 SNEGSKA (reference sequence). CDR3 length: 14 residues. Here the CDR3 reads CSAPGAGAHETQYF. CDR3 sequence (DNA): TGCAGTGCCCCTGGGGCGGGAGCGCACGAGACCCAGTACTTC.

V usage is TRBV5-4 and J usage is TRBJ2-5, with 8 bases lining up with TRBD1. CDR1 and CDR2 from the germline V gene are SGHNT and YYREEE (reference sequence). J lost 7 bases, V lost 3 bases, and 8 bases had no gene match. The length of the CDR3 is 14 residues. This chain's CDR3 is CASSSGQEKWTQYF. CDR3 bases: TGTGCCAGCAGCTCGGGACAGGAAAAGTGGACCCAGTACTTC.

This clonotype was counted only a few times. This rearrangement joins TRBV3-1 to TRBJ1-2; no clear D. Germline V gene lookup returns CDR1 LGHDT and CDR2 YNNKEL (reference sequence). CDR3 length: 11 amino acids. Trimming stripped 1 base from V and 8 bases from J, with 5 bases between. The CDR3 DNA follows: TGTGCCAGCAGCCAAGGGACGGGCTACACCTTC. It encodes CASSQGTGYTF.

This clonotype came up many times. The chain carries TRBV7-2 and TRBJ2-3, with TRBD1 matching 7 bases. This CDR3 is built from 13 residues. V was pared by 5 bases and J by 5 bases, with 4 bases of the junction left unmatched. Germline V gene lookup returns CDR1 SGHTA and CDR2 FQGNSA. The CDR3 DNA reads TGTGCCAGCAGCATCAGACAGGGAGATACGCAGTATTTT. Its translation: CASSIRQGDTQYF.

In its sample, this clonotype was seen many times. This chain connects TRBV28 to TRBJ1-1; 7 bases agree with TRBD1. The germline CDR1 and CDR2 sequences are MDHEN and SYDVKM. The CDR3 consists of 15 residues. Unmatched junction bases numbered 10, after V lost 6 bases and J lost 3 bases. The CDR3 is CASSPGGTVDTEAFF. The CDR3 DNA reads TGTGCCAGCAGCCCTGGGGGGACAGTGGACACTGAAGCTTTCTTT.

This clonotype has ten or more counts. This chain links TRBV5-1 with TRBJ2-7, with TRBD1 as a possible D gene (7 bases). This CDR3 comprises 14 residues. The ends were cut back, 4 bases at V and 2 bases at J, with 13 bases in the middle. Germline V gives CDR1 SGHRS, CDR2 YFSETQ. The CDR3 sequence is CASSRGTEAYEQYF. The CDR3 coding sequence is TGCGCCAGCAGCCGGGGGACAGAAGCCTACGAGCAGTACTTC.

The chain uses TRBV12-3 or TRBV12-4 and TRBJ2-7, with no clear D. V was shortened by 7 bases and J by 4 bases, with 11 bases between the two germline ends. CDR3 length: 12 amino acids. The CDR3: CASTVSLYEQYF. CDR3 nucleotide sequence: TGTGCCAGCACCGTTTCCCTTTACGAGCAGTACTTC.

In its sample, this clonotype was seen many times. V gene TRBV7-9 combines with J gene TRBJ1-5; tentatively, D is TRBD1 (6 bases). The ends were cut back, 5 bases at V and 9 bases at J, with 17 bases in the middle. The CDR3 sequence is 14 residues long. Per germline, CDR1 SEHNR and CDR2 FQNEAQ (reference sequence). The CDR3 protein is CASSQMSGAGPQHF. The CDR3 DNA is TGTGCCAGCAGCCAGATGTCAGGGGCCGGGCCCCAGCATTTT. Based on the CDR3 plus reference TRBV7-9 and TRBJ1-5, the full variable domain is DTGVSQNPRHKITKRGQNVTFRCDPISEHNRLYWYRQTLGQGPEFLTYFQNEAQLEKSRLLSDRFSAERPKGSFSTLEIQRTEQGDSAMYLCASSQMSGAGPQHFGDGTRLSIL.

The V gene is TRBV19, the J gene TRBJ1-2; TRBD1 matches 8 bases. This CDR3 is 14 amino acids long. Germline CDR1 reads LNHDA; CDR2 reads SQIVND (reference sequence). Losses at the gene ends were 7 bases for V and 1 base for J; bases not matched to a gene: 5. CDR3 amino acids: CASTRTGINYGYTF. CDR3 coding DNA: TGTGCCAGTACCCGGACAGGGATTAACTATGGCTACACCTTC.

This clonotype was seen ten or more times. The rearrangement uses TRBV20-1 and TRBJ2-3; weak D call: TRBD2 (6 bases). The germline V and J ends were trimmed by 5 bases and 8 bases, with 14 bases remaining between them. Germline V CDR1 and CDR2: DFQATT, SNEGSKA (reference sequence). This CDR3 is 12 amino acids long. The CDR3 here is CSADLLAATQYF. The CDR3 region has the DNA TGCAGTGCTGACCTGTTAGCGGCTACGCAGTATTTT.